Sequencing of this TCR beta chain was carried out in a study of blood T cells in healthy people across ages. Alongside a J-beta primer mix, a sample-barcoded 5' primer served in a second PCR lasting roughly 7 to 11 cycles. Researchers report that each sample yielded at least 3 million CDR3-containing paired-end reads. MiXCR, run by TCRdb on the 5' RACE reads, gives a single entry per CDR3 protein. The sample has just over 800,000 distinct CDR3 sequences; around 62% are singletons. Trimming left V 3 bases short and J 5 bases short, with 13 bases between. Germline loops: CDR1 SGHTA, CDR2 FQGNSA. The CDR3 loop spans 14 amino acids.

The TCR sequence derives from a man in his thirties or forties in good health. V is TRBV7-2 and J is TRBJ1-1; maybe TRBD1 (5 bases). Material for sequencing was blood. CDR3 coding DNA: TGTGCCAGCAGCTTGTTAGGGGCCGTAACTGAAGCTTTCTTT. Translating gives CASSLLGAVTEAFF.